The clone carrying this T cell receptor (beta chain) was detected only a few times. The antigen is unknown. Noted time point: patch test 1, 2 weeks after DPC sensitization. Treatment: therapeutic diphenylcyclopropenone sensitization with weekly scalp DPC. The authors extracted total RNA from unfractionated whole blood. J was trimmed by 3 bases and V by 10 bases; bases with no gene match: 3. The CDR3 runs to 11 residues. The V gene's germline CDR1 is ENHRY and CDR2 SYGVKD. The sample belongs to a study of human T cells and chemical hapten exposure. One entry per CDR3 protein results from TCRdb running MiXCR on the RACE reads. The sample contains fewer than 50,000 distinct CDR3 sequences, 4% of which appear only once. Study-level results: Sensitization with DPC brought no change to TCRs above 1 in 1000 in frequency.

Sequencing used whole blood, obtained in connection with sensitization to the hapten diphenylcyclopropenone (DPC). The rearrangement joins TRBV10-3 to TRBJ2-7, with TRBD1 identical over 7 bases. The clonotype comes from a man aged 45 to 65 with alopecia areata. Some clones in this sample may be carry-over from other donors' samples. CDR3 DNA: TGTGCCACCAGGGACAGCTACGAGCAGTACTTC. Amino acids: CATRDSYEQYF.